This T cell receptor beta chain was identified during a study of shared clonotypes between healthy human individuals. TCRdb keeps only in-frame clones here, not all; method: immunoSEQ multiplex PCR. The sample records around 2,000,000 clones, over 85% being singletons. The germline V gene encodes CDR1 MGHRA and CDR2 YSYEKL. Trimming took off 4 bases at V and 2 bases at J, with 15 bases between the two ends. This CDR3 is built from 15 residues. Selected positively for CCR7 and CD45RO-negative, naive CD8 cells excluded terminally differentiated effector memory CD45RA+ cells. J is TRBJ2-7 and V is TRBV4-1; a weak D match, TRBD1 (6 bases). The receptor was derived from a man aged 18-30 years in good health. The sample was naive CD8+ T cells sorted from blood. CDR3 amino acids: CASSLHRDPAYEQYF. In nucleotides, the CDR3 is TGCGCCAGCAGCCTACACAGGGACCCAGCCTACGAGCAGTACTTC.